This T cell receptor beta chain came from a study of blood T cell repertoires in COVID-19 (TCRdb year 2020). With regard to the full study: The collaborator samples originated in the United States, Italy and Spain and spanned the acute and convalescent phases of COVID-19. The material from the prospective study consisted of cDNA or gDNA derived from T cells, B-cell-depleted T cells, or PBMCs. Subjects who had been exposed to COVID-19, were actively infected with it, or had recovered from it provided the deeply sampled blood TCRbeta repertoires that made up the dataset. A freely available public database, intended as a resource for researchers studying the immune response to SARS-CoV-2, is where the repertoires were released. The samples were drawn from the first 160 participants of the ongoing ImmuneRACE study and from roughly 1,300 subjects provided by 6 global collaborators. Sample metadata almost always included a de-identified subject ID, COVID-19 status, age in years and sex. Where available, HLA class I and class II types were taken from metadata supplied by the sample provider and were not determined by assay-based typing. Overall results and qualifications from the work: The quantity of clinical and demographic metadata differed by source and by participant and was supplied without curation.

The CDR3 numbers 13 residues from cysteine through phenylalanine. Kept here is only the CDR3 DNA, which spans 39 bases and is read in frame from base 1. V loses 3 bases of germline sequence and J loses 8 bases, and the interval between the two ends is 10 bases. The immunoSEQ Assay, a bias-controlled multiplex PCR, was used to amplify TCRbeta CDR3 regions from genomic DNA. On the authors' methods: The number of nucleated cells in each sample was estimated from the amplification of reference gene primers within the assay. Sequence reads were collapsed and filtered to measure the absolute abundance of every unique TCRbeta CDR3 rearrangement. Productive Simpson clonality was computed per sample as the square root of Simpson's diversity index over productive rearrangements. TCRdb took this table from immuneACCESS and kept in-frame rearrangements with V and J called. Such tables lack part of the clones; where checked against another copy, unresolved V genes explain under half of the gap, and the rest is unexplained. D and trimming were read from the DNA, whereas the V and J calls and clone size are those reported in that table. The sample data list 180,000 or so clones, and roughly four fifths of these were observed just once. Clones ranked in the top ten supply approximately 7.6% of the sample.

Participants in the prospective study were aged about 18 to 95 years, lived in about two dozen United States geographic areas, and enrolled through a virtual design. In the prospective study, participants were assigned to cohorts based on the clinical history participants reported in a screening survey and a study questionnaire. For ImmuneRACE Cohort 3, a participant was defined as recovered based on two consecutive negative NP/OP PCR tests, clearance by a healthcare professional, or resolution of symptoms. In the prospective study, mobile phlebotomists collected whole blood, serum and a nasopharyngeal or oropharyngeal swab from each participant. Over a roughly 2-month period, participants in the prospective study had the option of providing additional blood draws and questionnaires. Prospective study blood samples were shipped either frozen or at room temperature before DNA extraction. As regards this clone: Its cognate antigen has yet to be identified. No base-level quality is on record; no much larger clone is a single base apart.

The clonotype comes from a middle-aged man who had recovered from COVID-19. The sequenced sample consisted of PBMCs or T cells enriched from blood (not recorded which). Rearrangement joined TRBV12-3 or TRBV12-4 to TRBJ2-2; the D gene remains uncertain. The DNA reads TGTGCCAGCAGTTTCCTCCTGTTTGGGGAGCTGTTTTTT. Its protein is CASSFLLFGELFF.